This is a list of T cell receptor beta chains from one sample in a study of tumor T cells in aggressive B-cell lymphoma. Clones were read by immunoSEQ multiplex PCR, and TCRdb kept only the in-frame ones, dropping some. Of 500 to 750 clones listed, 94% were seen once; the top ten hold 5% to 7.5%. The source material was tumor tissue. The receptor set was obtained from an adult with diffuse large B cell lymphoma. Each CDR3 is given without its conserved first and last residue. The D gene is left open where the match is weak.

NA TRBJ2-2 TRBV5-1 ASSFSGIANTGELF
TRBD1 TRBJ2-5 TRBV7-2 ASSSRTGWETQY
TRBD1 TRBJ2-7 TRBV18 ASSPLISPGQGAFSSYEQY
NA TRBJ2-7 TRBV11-3 ASSFYGHEGEQY
NA TRBJ2-5 TRBV18 ASSSTSGHVQETQY
TRBD2 TRBJ2-1 TRBV4-1 ASSRASGGREQF
NA TRBJ1-1 TRBV6-1 ASTPRGTEAF
TRBD1 TRBJ2-1 TRBV7-9 ASRPLGQGGPHSYNEQF
NA TRBJ1-3 TRBV15 ATSRQVHSGNTIY
NA TRBJ2-3 TRBV6-1 ASSEANRPYNTDTQY
NA TRBJ2-6 TRBV27 TSSLEEQNAGANVLT
TRBD1 TRBJ2-7 TRBV2 ASKAGTGGFEQY
NA TRBJ2-5 TRBV11-1 ASSQGQQETQY
NA TRBJ2-1 TRBV4-1 ASSQEFREQF
NA TRBJ1-1 TRBV7-2 ASSRDRRNTEAF
NA TRBJ2-1 TRBV5-5 ASSPRRGLQSNEQF
NA TRBJ1-2 TRBV7-2 ASSSQRRHGYT
NA TRBJ2-1 TRBV5-4 ASSSGGHSYNEQF
NA TRBJ2-7 TRBV27 ASSRREGYEQY
TRBD2 TRBJ2-2 TRBV7-3 ASSISGGTGELF
NA TRBJ2-1 TRBV9 ASSDSSYNEQF
NA TRBJ1-1 TRBV9 ASSARPGWEAEAF
NA TRBJ2-7 TRBV7-2 ASSFLQGNEQY
NA TRBJ2-2 TRBV5-8 ASSLWYSNTGELF
TRBD2 TRBJ2-1 TRBV9 ASSASSGGSYNEQF
NA TRBJ2-3 TRBV6-1 ASSEQGLDTQY
NA TRBJ1-1 TRBV6-1 ASTERVITEAF
NA TRBJ1-2 TRBV4-1 ASSQVGSGYGYT
NA TRBJ1-4 TRBV15 ATSRGATNEKLF
TRBD2 TRBJ2-1 TRBV11-3 ASSLDGGAVNEQF
TRBD1 TRBJ1-1 TRBV7-9 ASSSPAGTDTEAF
NA TRBJ2-2 TRBV6-5 ASSYSRGGGELF
TRBD1 TRBJ1-1 TRBV6-5 ASSSRGLEAF
TRBD1 TRBJ2-1 TRBV11-3 ASSIRDRDFKQF
NA TRBJ1-1 TRBV20-1 STGYNQAF
NA TRBJ2-3 TRBV10-3 AIGGGADTQY
NA TRBJ1-3 TRBV20-1 SARLLGTIY
NA TRBJ1-5 TRBV5-1 ASSFTTDQPQH
NA TRBJ2-3 TRBV30 ALNARGSTDTQY
NA TRBJ2-3 TRBV5-6 ASSSTGEIRTDTQY
NA TRBJ2-1 TRBV7-3 ASSLTSGGRDNEQF
NA TRBJ1-3 TRBV30 AWSVQGTGNTIY
NA TRBJ2-7 TRBV6-1 ASSVGRAVNEQY
NA TRBJ1-2 TRBV6-5 ASSWGGTNYGYT
NA TRBJ2-4 TRBV7-9 ASSFSRSDIQY
NA TRBJ1-1 TRBV7-9 ASSLYQGSGEAF